The 17 T cell receptor beta chains in this list originate from one sample, sequenced in a study of beta chain features in type 1 diabetes. Whole-study findings and limits: Moderately but significantly shorter TCRB CDR3s were found in Type 1 diabetes patients in all four CD4+ subsets.

The whole isolated RNA underwent reverse transcription, so sequencing captured expressed TCRB transcripts. Assay used: immunoSEQ multiplex PCR; TCRdb lists only in-frame clones, some missing. Among 550,000 to 850,000 clones, over 10% were seen once, and the ten largest hold 0.022%. Antigen specificity for these receptors is unknown. Sequenced: naive CD4+ T cells from blood. The origin of the receptors is a man younger than 30 with type 1 diabetes.

J is TRBJ1-2 and V is TRBV30; no clear D. The V gene lost 5 bases and the J gene lost 8 bases, with 12 bases spanning the gap. Looked up from germline, CDR1 is GTSNPN and CDR2 is SVGIG (reference sequence). The CDR3 consists of 11 residues. CDR3 region: CAWFVGVGYTF. CDR3 coding DNA: TGTGCCTGGTTCGTGGGAGTCGGCTACACCTTC.

The V and J genes are TRBV30 and TRBJ1-1; D ambiguous. The length of the CDR3 is 13 residues. CDR1 GTSNPN and CDR2 SVGIG come from the germline V gene (reference sequence). Trimming left V 0 bases short and J 6 bases short, with 11 bases between. In DNA, the CDR3 is TGTGCCTGGAGTGTAGTAGGACCCGCTGAAGCTTTCTTT. Protein: CAWSVVGPAEAFF.

This clone has only a few counts. The rearrangement uses TRBV29-1 and TRBJ2-7; D may be TRBD1 or TRBD2 (6 bases each). Trimming took off 6 bases at V and 5 bases at J, with 11 bases between the two ends. This CDR3 contains 11 residues. Germline assignment: CDR1 SQVTM and CDR2 ANQGSEA. CDR3 amino acids: CSVAGHHEQYF. The CDR3 DNA sequence: TGCAGCGTCGCGGGACACCACGAGCAGTACTTC.

The chain joins TRBV10-3 to TRBJ2-1; maybe TRBD1 (6 bases). Trimming shortened V by 6 bases and J by 5 bases, and 8 bases separated the two germline ends. Germline V gives CDR1 ENHRY, CDR2 SYGVKD. The CDR3 is 12 residues long. CDR3 in amino acids: CAISGTNNEQFF. Written as DNA, the CDR3 is TGTGCCATCAGCGGGACAAACAATGAGCAGTTCTTC.

The V call is TRBV11-1, the J call TRBJ1-1; D not certain. CDR1 and CDR2 (germline): SGHAT, FQDESV (reference sequence). The CDR3 runs to 14 residues. Trimming stripped 2 bases from V and 6 bases from J, with 13 bases between. The CDR3 loop is CASSLSGLWAEAFF. The CDR3 region has the DNA TGTGCCAGCAGCTTATCAGGTCTTTGGGCTGAAGCTTTCTTT.

In its sample, this clone was seen a few times. The rearrangement links TRBV18 to TRBJ1-6; D uncertain. CDR1 and CDR2 (germline): KGHSH, LQKENI. There are 15 residues in the CDR3. The V and J ends lost 2 bases and 5 bases respectively, with 10 bases between them. The CDR3 DNA reads TGTGCCAGCTCACCAGGGCCAGTCAATAATTCACCCCTCCACTTT. It encodes CASSPGPVNNSPLHF.

The J gene is TRBJ2-3, the V gene TRBV11-2; possibly TRBD1 for D (5 bases). Germline V gene data show CDR1 as SGHAT and CDR2 as FQNNGV. The CDR3 totals 16 residues. Trimming left V 1 base short and J 2 bases short, with 13 bases between. The CDR3: CASSLGSDSYTDTQYF. In DNA form, the CDR3 reads TGTGCCAGCAGCTTAGGGTCCGACAGCTACACAGATACGCAGTATTTT.

This clone was observed a handful of times. V and J are TRBV4-2 and TRBJ2-2; weak D call: TRBD1 (5 bases). The ends were cut back, 0 bases at V and 2 bases at J, with 10 bases in the middle. CDR1 LGHNA and CDR2 YNFKEQ come from the germline V gene. The CDR3 has 16 amino acids. The CDR3 sequence: CASSQDTGFNTGELFF. In nucleotides, the CDR3 is TGTGCCAGCAGCCAAGATACAGGATTCAACACCGGGGAGCTGTTTTTT.

V gene TRBV4-2 combines with J gene TRBJ2-6, with a possible D match to TRBD2 (7 bases). Germline V CDR1 and CDR2: LGHNA, YNFKEQ. The CDR3 is 17 residues long. Trimming stripped 6 bases from V and 0 bases from J, with 15 bases between. The CDR3, as DNA: TGTGCCAGCAGAGAACAGGGAGGGGTCTCTGGGGCCAACGTCCTGACTTTC. Protein product: CASREQGGVSGANVLTF.

The chain joins TRBV2 to TRBJ2-5, with no clear D. V was clipped by 3 bases and J by 5 bases, with 4 bases between them. CDR3 length equals 11 residues. Germline CDR1 reads SNHLY; CDR2 reads FYNNEI. The CDR3 spells CASSDAETQYF. The CDR3, as DNA: TGTGCCAGCAGTGACGCCGAGACCCAGTACTTC. The variable domain in full, with the rest retrieved from reference TRBV2 and TRBJ2-5, is EPEVTQTPSHQVTQMGQEVILRCVPISNHLYFYWYRQILGQKVEFLVSFYNNEISEKSEIFDDQFSVERPDGSNFTLKIRSTKLEDSAMYFCASSDAETQYFGPGTRLLVL.

This clone occurred a few times. J is TRBJ1-2 and V is TRBV5-6; 8 bases match TRBD1. The CDR3 contains 14 residues. Trimming took 4 bases from V and 8 from J; bases not matched to a gene: 10. Germline lookup yields CDR1 SGHDT and CDR2 YYEEEE. This CDR3 reads CASSPRDRRYGYTF. The CDR3 nucleotides read TGTGCCAGCAGCCCCAGGGACAGGCGGTACGGCTACACCTTC.

The chain recombines TRBV7-2 with TRBJ1-2; no reliable D call. The CDR3 contains 11 residues. The V end was cut by 1 base, the J end by 12 bases, with 9 bases between. Germline V gene data show CDR1 as SGHTA and CDR2 as FQGNSA. The CDR3 DNA reads TGTGCCAGCAGCTTAGGGCATAGTAACACCTTC. Translated: CASSLGHSNTF.

The chain has TRBV28 and TRBJ2-7, with 9 positions matching TRBD1. The CDR3 spans 16 residues. Trimming removed 3 bases from V and 7 bases from J; junction bases left unmatched: 13. Germline assignment: CDR1 MDHEN and CDR2 SYDVKM. The CDR3 loop reads CASSFGGGQGIGEQYF. The CDR3 DNA sequence: TGTGCCAGCAGTTTTGGTGGGGGACAGGGAATTGGGGAGCAGTACTTC. Filled out from reference TRBV28 and TRBJ2-7, the complete variable domain reads DVKVTQSSRYLVKRTGEKVFLECVQDMDHENMFWYRQDPGLGLRLIYFSYDVKMKEKGDIPEGYSVSREKKERFSLILESASTNQTSMYLCASSFGGGQGIGEQYFGPGTRLTVT.

The V gene is TRBV11-2, the J gene TRBJ1-6; TRBD1 aligns across 7 bases. J was trimmed by 6 bases and V by 6 bases; bases with no gene match: 11. Germline V CDR1 and CDR2: SGHAT, FQNNGV. CDR3 length equals 16 residues. This CDR3 is CASSRTGASGNSPLHF. The CDR3 DNA is TGTGCCAGCAGTCGTACAGGGGCCTCTGGTAATTCACCCCTCCACTTT.

Concerning this clone: This specimen includes other DNA sequences encoding the same CDR3. The gene calls are TRBV5-1 and TRBJ2-5, with TRBD2 matching over 12 bases. The CDR3 length is 15 residues. V lost 2 bases to trimming and J lost 2 bases; unmatched junction nucleotides: 1. CDR1 and CDR2 from the germline V gene are SGHRS and YFSETQ. The CDR3 nucleotides read TGCGCCAGCAGCTTAGGACTAGCGGGGCAAGAGACCCAGTACTTC. Amino acid sequence: CASSLGLAGQETQYF.

The chain carries TRBV5-1 and TRBJ1-5; maybe TRBD1 (5 bases). V was clipped by 4 bases and J by 7 bases, with 15 bases between them. The CDR3 spans 14 residues. The V gene's germline CDR1 is SGHRS and CDR2 YFSETQ. DNA of the CDR3: TGCGCCAGCAGCAACAGGCCCGGGGACCAGCCCCAGCATTTT. Protein sequence: CASSNRPGDQPQHF.

The chain uses TRBV6-5 and TRBJ2-1; D is uncertain. The CDR3 covers 13 residues. V was pared by 6 bases and J by 4 bases, with 10 bases between. Germline-derived CDR1 and CDR2 are MNHEY and SVGAGI. DNA of the CDR3: TGTGCCAGCAGCAATAACAGATACAATGAGCAGTTCTTC. Translating gives CASSNNRYNEQFF.